The TCR beta chain under discussion was sequenced for a study of T cell repertoires in cytomegalovirus infection. Study-level background: It was the public TCR beta signatures that indicated both CMV infection and matching HLA type.

Notes on this clonotype: Its target is not known.

V lost 4 bases and J 6 bases, leaving 9 bases between the germline ends. The CDR3 covers 12 residues. Looked up from germline, CDR1 is ENHRY and CDR2 is SYGVKD. TCRdb analysed the reads with MiXCR anew, one entry per CDR3 protein. The data contain about 900,000 distinct CDR3 sequences, 31% of them singletons. Specimen: cultured CD8+ T cells from PBMCs, collected from culture after CMV antigen stimulation. This receptor was obtained from a human donor in good health (CMV status not recorded). Some clones in this sample may be carry-over from other donors' samples. The genes are TRBV10-3 and TRBJ1-2; D is unclear. In nucleotides, the CDR3 is TGTGCCATCAGTGGACTTACGCATGGCTACACCTTC. It yields the protein CAISGLTHGYTF.